The 30 T cell receptor beta chains below all came from one sample that was sequenced in a study of T cell repertoires in cytomegalovirus infection. TCRdb ran MiXCR on the reads and lists one entry per CDR3 protein. The sample contains 150,000 or so distinct CDR3 sequences, about 20% of which appear only once. These receptors' targets are unknown. Sequenced material: CD8+ T cells from cultured PBMCs, taken from culture after CMV antigen stimulation. The receptors derive from a human donor in good health (CMV status not recorded). Some clones in this sample may be carry-over from other donors' samples.

This chain joins TRBV7-8 and TRBJ2-3; possible D gene TRBD2, 6 bases. The germline V and J ends were trimmed by 5 bases and 0 bases, with 15 bases remaining between them. The CDR3 runs to 16 residues. Looked up from germline, CDR1 is SGHVS and CDR2 is FQNEAQ. CDR3 protein: CASSPTAGTSTDTQYF. CDR3 DNA: TGTGCCAGCAGCCCGACGGCTGGGACTAGCACAGATACGCAGTATTTT.

This clonotype was seen more than once but under ten times. V is TRBV7-9 and J is TRBJ1-4; D is possibly TRBD1 (5 bases). Germline V gene sequence: CDR1 SEHNR, CDR2 FQNEAQ (reference sequence). V was cut by 5 bases and J by 3 bases, with 10 bases left in between. This CDR3 region has 14 residues. The CDR3 region is CASSAGSANEKLFF. CDR3 DNA: TGTGCCAGCAGCGCAGGGAGCGCTAATGAAAAACTGTTTTTT.

This clonotype was seen only a few times. The chain recombines TRBV6-2 or TRBV6-3 with TRBJ2-7, with 9 positions matching TRBD2. This CDR3 comprises 15 residues. Germline-derived CDR1 and CDR2 are MNHEY and SVGEGT. After removal of 0 bases from V and 3 bases from J, the junction contained 3 bases not matched to a gene. The CDR3 bases are TGTGCCAGCAGTTACTCGCTAGCGGGGAACTACGAGCAGTACTTC. Protein product: CASSYSLAGNYEQYF.

The genes are TRBV5-6 and TRBJ2-1, with TRBD2 identical over 10 bases. Germline V gene data show CDR1 as SGHDT and CDR2 as YYEEEE. The CDR3 contains 18 residues. The trim removed 0 bases at V and 4 bases at J, leaving 10 bases unmatched. As DNA, the CDR3 is TGTGCCAGCAGCTTGGGGACTAGCGGCCTGTTGGGGTACAATGAGCAGTTCTTC. Its translation: CASSLGTSGLLGYNEQFF.

This clonotype has only a few counts. The rearrangement links TRBV7-8 to TRBJ1-5, with D possibly being TRBD1 (5 bases). Germline V gives CDR1 SGHVS, CDR2 FQNEAQ. The ends were cut back, 4 bases at V and 0 bases at J, with 22 bases in the middle. This CDR3 is 19 amino acids long. The CDR3 region has the DNA TGTGCCAGCAGCTCGACACTATCACGGGGCTCAAGTAGCAATCAGCCCCAGCATTTT. Its protein product is CASSSTLSRGSSSNQPQHF.

The chain recombines TRBV27 with TRBJ2-1, with 7 bases identical to TRBD2. Per germline, CDR1 MNHEY and CDR2 SMNVEV (reference sequence). The CDR3 consists of 12 residues. V dropped 7 bases and J dropped 10; count of bases not matched to a gene: 7. The CDR3 bases are TGTGCCAGCAAGTTGGGAGGGACCGAGCAGTTCTTC. The encoded protein is CASKLGGTEQFF.

CDR3 residues: CASSLAGDRGPPQHF. In DNA, the CDR3 is TGTGCCAGCAGCTTAGCCGGGGACAGGGGTCCGCCCCAGCATTTT. The rearrangement uses TRBV7-9 and TRBJ1-5, with TRBD1 matching 10 bases. This CDR3 spans 15 amino acids. CDR1 is SEHNR, CDR2 FQNEAQ, per germline (reference sequence). Trimming took 0 bases from V and 9 from J; bases not matched to a gene: 5.

This clonotype has just a few counts. CDR3 protein: CATSRPGQDANYGYTF. The DNA of the CDR3 is TGTGCCACCAGCAGACCCGGACAGGACGCTAACTATGGCTACACCTTC. J is TRBJ1-2 and V is TRBV15; 7 bases fit TRBD1. Germline CDR1 and CDR2: LNHNV and YYDKDF (reference sequence). V shed 2 bases and J 0 bases; nucleotides not matched to a gene: 6. The CDR3 spans 16 residues.

This rearrangement joins TRBV27 to TRBJ1-1; D is unresolved. The CDR3 length is 13 residues. CDR1 is MNHEY and CDR2 is SMNVEV in the germline V gene (reference sequence). Trimming removed 6 bases at V and 2 bases at J, with 10 bases between. The DNA of the CDR3 is TGTGCCAGCAGACCTAACCGTAACACTGAAGCTTTCTTT. It yields the protein CASRPNRNTEAFF.

V gene TRBV2 combines with J gene TRBJ2-1; 7 bases line up with TRBD1. The V and J ends lost 3 bases and 7 bases, in that order; junction bases with no gene match: 6. There are 14 residues in the CDR3. Germline V lookup: CDR1 SNHLY, CDR2 FYNNEI. This CDR3 reads CASSEFTGANEQFF. The CDR3 DNA sequence: TGTGCCAGCAGTGAGTTTACAGGGGCTAATGAGCAGTTCTTC.

V is TRBV9 and J is TRBJ2-7; possible D gene TRBD1, 6 bases. The CDR3 sequence is 16 residues long. Germline V gives CDR1 SGDLS, CDR2 YYNGEE. V gave up 4 bases and J gave up 1 base, with 18 bases separating them. CDR3 in amino acids: CASSKNYRDTSYEQYF. CDR3 nucleotide sequence: TGTGCCAGCAGCAAGAACTACCGGGACACGTCCTACGAGCAGTACTTC.

Only a few counts were recorded for this clonotype. The CDR3 region is CASSLQGASKNIQYF. The CDR3 DNA reads TGTGCCAGCAGCCTACAGGGGGCGTCCAAAAACATTCAGTACTTC. The chain couples TRBV7-9 to TRBJ2-4, with 9 bases matching TRBD1. With 5 bases clipped from V and 2 bases from J, the junction kept 4 bases outside the gene matches. Germline CDR1 is SEHNR and CDR2 is FQNEAQ (reference sequence). CDR3 length: 15 residues.

CDR3 sequence (DNA): TGCGCCAGCAGCCAAGATGGACTGGCGCCCAGCTCCTACAATGAGCAGTTCTTC. Amino acids: CASSQDGLAPSSYNEQFF. V gene TRBV4-1 combines with J gene TRBJ2-1, with D possibly TRBD2 on 5 matching bases. Germline V gene sequence: CDR1 MGHRA, CDR2 YSYEKL. CDR3 length equals 18 residues. V shed 0 bases and J shed 0 bases, with 15 bases lying between them.

V gene TRBV7-6 combines with J gene TRBJ2-1, with 7 bases aligning to TRBD2. Germline V lookup: CDR1 SGHVS, CDR2 FNYEAQ. The CDR3 is made up of 15 amino acids. V lost 0 bases, J lost 8 bases, and 7 bases stayed unmatched. The CDR3 DNA reads as TGTGCCAGCAGCTTAGCTAGCGGGTCGATCGATGAGCAGTTCTTC. Its protein is CASSLASGSIDEQFF.

A few counts support this clonotype. The rearrangement uses TRBV7-2 and TRBJ2-7; 8 nucleotides line up with TRBD1. V dropped 4 bases and J dropped 5; count of bases not matched to a gene: 7. The CDR3 covers 14 residues. Germline V gives CDR1 SGHTA, CDR2 FQGNSA. The CDR3 sequence: CASSSDRGHNEQYF. CDR3 nucleotide sequence: TGTGCCAGCAGCTCCGACAGGGGCCACAACGAGCAGTACTTC. The full variable domain, rest sourced from reference TRBV7-2 and TRBJ2-7, is GAGVSQSPSNKVTEKGKDVELRCDPISGHTALYWYRQSLGQGLEFLIYFQGNSAPDKSGLPSDRFSAERTGGSVSTLTIQRTQQEDSAVYLCASSSDRGHNEQYFGPGTRLTVT.

This clonotype was seen a few times. The rearrangement joins TRBV4-1 to TRBJ2-1, with D uncertain. The CDR3 covers 12 residues. V lost 4 bases, J lost 8 bases, and 9 bases lay in between. Germline V gene lookup returns CDR1 MGHRA and CDR2 YSYEKL. CDR3 nucleotide sequence: TGCGCCAGCAGCCCAGGTGTCCATGAGCAGTTCTTC. It encodes CASSPGVHEQFF.

The chain combines TRBV7-2 with TRBJ2-5, with D perhaps TRBD1 or TRBD2 (5 bases each). Germline CDR1 is SGHTA and CDR2 is FQGNSA. V was shortened by 5 bases and J by 4 bases, with 20 bases between the two germline ends. The CDR3 has 16 amino acids. CDR3 region: CASSHGTGGVGETQYF. The CDR3 coding sequence is TGTGCCAGCAGCCACGGGACGGGCGGCGTGGGAGAGACCCAGTACTTC.

This clonotype was observed a few times. V gene TRBV9 combines with J gene TRBJ1-2, with a tentative D call TRBD1 (5 bases). V lost 0 bases and J lost 3, with 21 bases in between. This CDR3 is 18 amino acids long. Germline CDR1 is SGDLS and CDR2 is YYNGEE. The CDR3: CASSVALGGGPRDYGYTF. CDR3 in DNA: TGTGCCAGCAGCGTAGCTCTTGGTGGGGGACCCCGGGACTATGGCTACACCTTC.

V is TRBV6-2 or TRBV6-3 and J is TRBJ2-7, with no clear D. The CDR3 spans 14 residues. Germline CDR1 MNHEY, CDR2 SVGEGT. Trimming stripped 5 bases from V and 5 bases from J, with 16 bases between. CDR3: CASSEINGPDEQYF. The CDR3 region has the DNA TGTGCCAGCAGTGAGATTAACGGTCCCGACGAGCAGTACTTC.

This sequence joins TRBV28 and TRBJ1-5; TRBD1 matches 9 bases. Germline V lookup: CDR1 MDHEN, CDR2 SYDVKM. This CDR3 comprises 20 residues. V lost 1 base to trimming and J lost 6 bases; unmatched junction nucleotides: 19. The CDR3 DNA is TGTGCCAGCAGTTTATTTCGGGGCAAAACAACAGGGGGCGCGGGTCAGCCCCAGCATTTT. Its protein product is CASSLFRGKTTGGAGQPQHF.

The CDR3 sequence: CAITVSSNPNYGYTF. DNA of the CDR3: TGTGCCATCACGGTTTCAAGCAACCCCAACTATGGCTACACCTTC. The J gene is TRBJ1-2, the V gene TRBV10-3, with D hard to call. V was pared by 7 bases and J by 2 bases, with 17 bases between. The CDR3 runs to 15 residues. CDR1 is ENHRY, CDR2 SYGVKD, per germline.

This sequence joins TRBV2 and TRBJ1-1; unclear D gene. Per the germline V gene, CDR1 is SNHLY and CDR2 is FYNNEI. V lost 7 bases to trimming and J lost 4 bases, with 4 bases between them. The CDR3 runs to 10 residues. CDR3 DNA sequence: TGTGCCAGCATTGTCACTGAAGCTTTCTTT. Its protein product is CASIVTEAFF.

This clonotype was seen repeatedly, ten times or more. V gene TRBV10-3 combines with J gene TRBJ1-1; maybe TRBD1 (6 bases). V gave up 10 bases and J gave up 0 bases, with 15 bases separating them. Germline V gene sequence: CDR1 ENHRY, CDR2 SYGVKD. The CDR3 contains 14 residues. As DNA, the CDR3 is TGTGCCACCGAAGGCGGACAGATGAACACTGAAGCTTTCTTT. This gives the protein CATEGGQMNTEAFF.

This clonotype came up a few times. The chain couples TRBV27 to TRBJ2-7; TRBD1 matches 7 bases. Germline V gives CDR1 MNHEY, CDR2 SMNVEV (reference sequence). With V trimmed by 5 bases and J by 7 bases, 11 bases remained unmatched. This CDR3 is 14 amino acids long. CDR3 coding DNA: TGTGCCAGCAGTGCAGGGGGTCAGTCGCAAGAGCAGTACTTC. Its protein product is CASSAGGQSQEQYF.

The rearrangement links TRBV6-2 or TRBV6-3 to TRBJ1-1; D is undetermined. Germline V gene sequence: CDR1 MNHEY, CDR2 SVGEGT. The length of the CDR3 is 18 residues. Trimming cost V 2 bases and J 1 base, with 20 bases left between them. The CDR3 sequence is CASSYPDKNDPRNTEAFF. CDR3 DNA: TGTGCCAGCAGTTACCCAGACAAAAACGACCCGAGGAACACTGAAGCTTTCTTT.

With regard to this clonotype: At one of its ends the junction is not consistent with the germline gene, which may arise from a read error. V is TRBV7-7 and J is TRBJ2-7; tentative D call: TRBD1 (7 bases). CDR3 length equals 16 residues. CDR1 and CDR2 (germline): SSHAT, FNYEAQ (reference sequence). CDR3 bases: TGTGCTAGCAGCTTAGGCCCGAAGGGGGCCGGGGGCGAGCAGTACTTC. Amino acid sequence: CASSLGPKGAGGEQYF.

At least ten counts were recorded for this clonotype. The genes are TRBV27 and TRBJ2-7, with D hard to call. Trimming stripped 5 bases from V and 7 bases from J, with 12 bases between. This CDR3 has 12 residues. Germline lookup yields CDR1 MNHEY and CDR2 SMNVEV (reference sequence). CDR3 nucleotide sequence: TGTGCCAGCAGTCAAGGCCTTCGGGAGCAGTACTTC. Translation: CASSQGLREQYF.

There are a few counts of this clonotype. The chain uses TRBV4-3 and TRBJ2-5; D ambiguous. Germline V gene data show CDR1 as LGHNA and CDR2 as YSLEER. This CDR3 has 13 residues. The V gene lost 0 bases and the J gene lost 5 bases, with 7 bases spanning the gap. The CDR3 DNA reads TGCGCCAGCAGCCAAGAAGGGTGGGAGACCCAGTACTTC. Its translation: CASSQEGWETQYF.

This chain uses TRBV7-2 with TRBJ2-3; TRBD1 or TRBD2 may be the D gene (5 bases each). CDR3 size: 16 residues. Trimming cost V 2 bases and J 3 bases, with 15 bases left between them. Per the germline V gene, CDR1 is SGHTA and CDR2 is FQGNSA. CDR3 nucleotides: TGTGCCAGCAGCTTATCCCCAGGGACGTGGACAGATACGCAGTATTTT. Protein: CASSLSPGTWTDTQYF.

The chain carries TRBV7-8 and TRBJ2-3; 11 bases are shared with TRBD1. V dropped 0 bases and J dropped 6; count of bases not matched to a gene: 5. Per germline, CDR1 SGHVS and CDR2 FQNEAQ. The CDR3 is made up of 16 amino acids. The CDR3 nucleotides read TGTGCCAGCAGCTTAGCGCGGACAGGGGGCCCTGATACGCAGTATTTT. Residues: CASSLARTGGPDTQYF.